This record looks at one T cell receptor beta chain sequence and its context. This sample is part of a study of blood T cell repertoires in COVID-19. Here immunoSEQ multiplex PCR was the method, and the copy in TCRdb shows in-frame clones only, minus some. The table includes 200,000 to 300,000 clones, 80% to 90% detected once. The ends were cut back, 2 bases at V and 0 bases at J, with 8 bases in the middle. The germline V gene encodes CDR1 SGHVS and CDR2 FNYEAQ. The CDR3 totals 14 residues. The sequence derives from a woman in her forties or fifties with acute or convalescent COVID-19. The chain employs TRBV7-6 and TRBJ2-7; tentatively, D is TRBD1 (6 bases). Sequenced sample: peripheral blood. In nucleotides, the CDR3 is TGTGCCAGCAGCTTAACAGGGCTCTCCTACGAGCAGTACTTC. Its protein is CASSLTGLSYEQYF.